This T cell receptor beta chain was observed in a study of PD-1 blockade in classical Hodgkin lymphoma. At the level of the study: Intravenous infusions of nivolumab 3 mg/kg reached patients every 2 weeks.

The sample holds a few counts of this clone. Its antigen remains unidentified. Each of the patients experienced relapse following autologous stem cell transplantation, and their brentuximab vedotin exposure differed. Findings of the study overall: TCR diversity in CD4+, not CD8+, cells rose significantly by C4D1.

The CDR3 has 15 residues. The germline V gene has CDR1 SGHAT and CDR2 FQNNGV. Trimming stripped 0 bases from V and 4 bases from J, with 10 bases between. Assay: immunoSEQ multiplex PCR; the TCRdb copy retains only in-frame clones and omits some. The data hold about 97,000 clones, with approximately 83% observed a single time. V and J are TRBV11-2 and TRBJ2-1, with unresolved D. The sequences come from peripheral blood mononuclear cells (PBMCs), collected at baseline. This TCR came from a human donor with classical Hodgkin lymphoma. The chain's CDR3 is CASSLDTGPYNEQFF. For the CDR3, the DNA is TGTGCCAGCAGCTTAGATACGGGCCCGTACAATGAGCAGTTCTTC.